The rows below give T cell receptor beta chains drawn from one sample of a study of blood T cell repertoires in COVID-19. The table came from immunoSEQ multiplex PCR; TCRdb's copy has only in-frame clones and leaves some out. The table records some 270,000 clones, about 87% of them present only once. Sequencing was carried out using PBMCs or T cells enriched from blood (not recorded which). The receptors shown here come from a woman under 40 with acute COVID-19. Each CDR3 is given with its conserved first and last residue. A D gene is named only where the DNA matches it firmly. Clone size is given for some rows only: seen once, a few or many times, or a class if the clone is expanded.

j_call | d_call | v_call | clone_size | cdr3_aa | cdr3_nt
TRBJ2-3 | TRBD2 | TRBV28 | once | CASSAYSGSRGDTQYF | TGTGCCAGCAGTGCCTATAGCGGGTCACGGGGGGATACGCAGTATTTT
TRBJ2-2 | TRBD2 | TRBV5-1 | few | CASSPRTSPGTGELFF | TGCGCCAGCAGCCCCCGGACTAGTCCTGGCACCGGGGAGCTGTTTTTT
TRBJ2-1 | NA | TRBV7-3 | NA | CASSPDSTSEQFF | TGTGCCAGCAGCCCGGACTCCACAAGTGAGCAGTTCTTC
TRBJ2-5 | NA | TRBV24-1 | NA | CATSDADGGETQYF | TGTGCCACCAGTGATGCGGACGGAGGGGAGACCCAGTACTTC
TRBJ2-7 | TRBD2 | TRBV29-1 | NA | CSVGYYSGTYYEQYF | TGCAGCGTTGGTTATTATAGCGGGACCTACTACGAGCAGTACTTC
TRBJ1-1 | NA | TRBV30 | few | CAITKGGSEAFF | TGTGCCATAACTAAAGGAGGGTCTGAAGCTTTCTTT
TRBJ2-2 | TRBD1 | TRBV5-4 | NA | CASSPGQGVTGELFF | TGTGCCAGCAGCCCGGGACAGGGAGTCACCGGGGAGCTGTTTTTT
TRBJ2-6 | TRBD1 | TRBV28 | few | CASSLSLDRGRSLKANVLTF | TGTGCCAGCAGTTTATCACTAGACAGGGGAAGATCACTGAAGGCCAACGTCCTGACTTTC
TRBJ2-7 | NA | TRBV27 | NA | CASSSGAYEQYF | TGTGCCAGCAGTTCAGGGGCCTACGAGCAGTACTTC
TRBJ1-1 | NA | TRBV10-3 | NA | CAISGTGFNTEAFF | TGTGCCATCAGTGGGACGGGGTTTAACACTGAAGCTTTCTTT
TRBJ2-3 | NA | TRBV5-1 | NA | CASTEGPGADTQYF | TGCGCCAGCACAGAGGGCCCAGGGGCGGATACGCAGTATTTT
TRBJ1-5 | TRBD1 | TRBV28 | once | CASSLPLQGDQPQHF | TGTGCCAGCAGTTTACCCTTACAGGGGGATCAGCCCCAGCATTTT
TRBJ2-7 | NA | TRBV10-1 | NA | CASSEGQGPSYEQYF | TGCGCCAGCAGTGAAGGGCAGGGTCCCTCCTACGAGCAGTACTTC
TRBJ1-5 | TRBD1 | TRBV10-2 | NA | CASSPDRVQPQHF | TGCGCCAGCAGTCCCGACAGGGTTCAGCCCCAGCATTTT
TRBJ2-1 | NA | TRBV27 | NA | CASSFTPYNEQFF | TGTGCCAGCAGTTTTACACCTTACAATGAGCAGTTCTTC
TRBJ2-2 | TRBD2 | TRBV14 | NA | CASSQLRLADNTGELFF | TGTGCCAGCAGCCAATTAAGACTAGCGGACAACACCGGGGAGCTGTTTTTT
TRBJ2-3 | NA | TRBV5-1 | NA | CASSSSGDDTQYF | TGCGCCAGCAGCTCCAGTGGAGATGATACGCAGTATTTT
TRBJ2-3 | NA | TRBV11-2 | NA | CASTFSTGTDTQYF | TGTGCCAGCACCTTCTCGACGGGGACAGATACGCAGTATTTT
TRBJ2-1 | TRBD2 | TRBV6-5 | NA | CASSYGGRGDNEQFF | TGTGCCAGCAGTTACGGCGGGAGGGGGGACAATGAGCAGTTCTTC
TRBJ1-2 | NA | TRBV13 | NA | CASSPRGRDGYGYTF | TGTGCCAGCAGCCCTAGAGGTCGTGACGGCTATGGCTACACCTTC
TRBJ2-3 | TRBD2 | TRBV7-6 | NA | CASSFALAGGPRTDTQYF | TGTGCCAGCAGTTTTGCACTAGCGGGAGGGCCCCGCACAGATACGCAGTATTTT
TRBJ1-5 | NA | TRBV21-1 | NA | CASSKDVTSGAHSNQPQHF | TGTGCCAGCAGCAAAGATGTCACCTCTGGAGCGCATAGCAATCAGCCCCAGCATTTT
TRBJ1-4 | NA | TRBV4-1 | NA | CASSQDVPSSGQGDEKLFF | TGCGCCAGCAGCCAAGACGTTCCGTCTTCGGGTCAGGGCGACGAAAAACTGTTTTTT
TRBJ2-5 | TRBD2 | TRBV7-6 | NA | CASSGTSGRQETQYF | TGTGCCAGCAGCGGGACTAGCGGGAGGCAAGAGACCCAGTACTTC
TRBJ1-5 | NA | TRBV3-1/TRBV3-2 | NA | CASSQSGGQPQHF | TGTGCCAGCAGTCAGAGTGGGGGGCAGCCCCAGCATTTT
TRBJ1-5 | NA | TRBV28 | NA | CASSFQNRQIRQPQHF | TGTGCCAGCAGTTTCCAGAACCGCCAGATCCGTCAGCCCCAGCATTTT
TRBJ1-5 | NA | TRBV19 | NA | CASSMAEDQPQHF | TGTGCCAGTAGTATGGCTGAGGATCAACCCCAGCATTTT
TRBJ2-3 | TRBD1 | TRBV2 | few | CASITGQGDPSGDTQYF | TGTGCCAGTATCACAGGACAGGGCGATCCTTCGGGGGATACGCAGTATTTT
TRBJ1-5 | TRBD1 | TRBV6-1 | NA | CASSERETGNQPQHF | TGTGCCAGCAGTGAAAGGGAGACAGGGAATCAGCCCCAGCATTTT
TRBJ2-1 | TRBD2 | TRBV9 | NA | CASNSGSPDEQFF | TGTGCCAGCAATAGCGGGAGCCCAGATGAGCAGTTCTTC
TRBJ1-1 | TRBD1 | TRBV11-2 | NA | CASSQTGGLGTEAFF | TGTGCCAGCAGCCAGACAGGGGGGTTGGGCACTGAAGCTTTCTTT
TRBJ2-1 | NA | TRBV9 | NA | CASSVLSLGLGNEQFF | TGTGCCAGCAGCGTATTGTCGCTAGGCCTCGGCAATGAGCAGTTCTTC
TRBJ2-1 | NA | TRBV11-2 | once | CASSQGYRYNEQFF | TGTGCCAGCAGCCAGGGGTACAGGTACAATGAGCAGTTCTTC
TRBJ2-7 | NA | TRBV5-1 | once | CASSRTGLEMGYEQYF | TGCGCCAGCAGCCGGACTGGGTTGGAGATGGGCTACGAGCAGTACTTC
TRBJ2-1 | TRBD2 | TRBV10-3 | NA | CAIDTSGGSYNEQFF | TGTGCCATCGACACCAGCGGGGGCTCCTACAATGAGCAGTTCTTC
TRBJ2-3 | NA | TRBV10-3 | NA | CAISESNGGNTDTQYF | TGTGCCATCAGTGAGTCGAATGGGGGCAACACAGATACGCAGTATTTT
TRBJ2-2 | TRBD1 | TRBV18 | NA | CASSPTGGQNTGELFF | TGTGCCAGCTCACCGACAGGGGGTCAGAACACCGGGGAGCTGTTTTTT
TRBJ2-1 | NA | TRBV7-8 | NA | CASSVPSDYNEQFF | TGTGCCAGCAGTGTTCCTAGCGACTACAATGAGCAGTTCTTC
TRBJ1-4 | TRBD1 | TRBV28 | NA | CASSPRPGQGLFF | TGTGCCAGCAGCCCTAGACCGGGACAGGGACTGTTTTTT
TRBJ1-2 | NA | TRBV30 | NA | CAWSVSGDGGYTF | TGTGCCTGGAGTGTCTCCGGGGATGGTGGCTACACCTTC
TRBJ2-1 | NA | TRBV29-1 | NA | CSARPRLEGNEQFF | TGCAGCGCCCGCCCCAGACTAGAAGGCAATGAGCAGTTCTTC
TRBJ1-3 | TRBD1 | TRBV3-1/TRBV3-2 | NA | CASSPNPGTDGNTIYF | TGTGCCAGCAGCCCTAATCCCGGGACAGACGGAAACACCATATATTTT
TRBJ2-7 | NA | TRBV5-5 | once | CASSFAGGQYLSYEQYF | TGTGCCAGCAGCTTTGCCGGTGGGCAGTACCTATCCTACGAGCAGTACTTC
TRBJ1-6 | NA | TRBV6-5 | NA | CASSYSTDSPLHF | TGTGCCAGCAGTTACTCAACGGATTCACCCCTCCACTTT
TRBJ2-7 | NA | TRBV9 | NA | CASSVGGSSYEQYF | TGTGCCAGCAGCGTAGGCGGCAGCTCCTACGAGCAGTACTTC
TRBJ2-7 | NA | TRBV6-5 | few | CASSYSAGWTYEQYF | TGTGCCAGCAGTTACAGCGCAGGGTGGACCTACGAGCAGTACTTC
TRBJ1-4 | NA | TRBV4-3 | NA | CASSQDPGETNEKLFF | TGCGCCAGCAGCCAAGACCCAGGGGAGACTAATGAAAAACTGTTTTTT
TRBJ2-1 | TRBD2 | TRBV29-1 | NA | CSVVLGLAGADEQFF | TGCAGCGTTGTTCTCGGTCTAGCGGGAGCGGATGAGCAGTTCTTC
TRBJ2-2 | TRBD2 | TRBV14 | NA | CASSSPGTSGTGNTGELFF | TGTGCCAGCAGTTCCCCCGGGACTAGCGGCACAGGGAACACCGGGGAGCTGTTTTTT